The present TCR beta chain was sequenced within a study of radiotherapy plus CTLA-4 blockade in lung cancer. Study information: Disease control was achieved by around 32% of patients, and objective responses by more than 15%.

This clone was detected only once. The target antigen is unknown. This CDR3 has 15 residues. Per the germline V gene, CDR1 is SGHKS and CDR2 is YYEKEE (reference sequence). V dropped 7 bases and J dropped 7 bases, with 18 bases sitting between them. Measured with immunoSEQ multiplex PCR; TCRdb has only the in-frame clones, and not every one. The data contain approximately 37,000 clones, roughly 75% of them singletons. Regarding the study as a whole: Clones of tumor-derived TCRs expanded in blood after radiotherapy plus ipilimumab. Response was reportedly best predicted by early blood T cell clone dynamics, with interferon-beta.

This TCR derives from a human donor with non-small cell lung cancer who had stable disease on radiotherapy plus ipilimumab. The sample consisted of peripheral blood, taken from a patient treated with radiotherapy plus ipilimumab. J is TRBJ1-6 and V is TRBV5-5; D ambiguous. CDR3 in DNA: TGTGCCAGCGCGCCGACGGTAGCAGCAAATTCACCCCTCCACTTT. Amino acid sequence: CASAPTVAANSPLHF. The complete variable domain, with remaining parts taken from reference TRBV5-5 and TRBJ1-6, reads DAGVTQSPTHLIKTRGQQVTLRCSPISGHKSVSWYQQVLGQGPQFIFQYYEKEERGRGNFPDRFSARQFPNYSSELNVNALLLGDSALYLCASAPTVAANSPLHFGNGTRLTVT.